This T cell receptor beta chain comes out of a study of radiation and T cells in renal cell carcinoma. About the study: Nephrectomy followed 15 Gy stereotactic body radiation by 4 weeks.

Study findings and constraints: Baseline intratumoral clonotype presence is unknown without pretreatment biopsies. From baseline, blood top tumor clonotypes peaked at 2 weeks post-radiation.

The sample's time point: blood 2 weeks post-SBRT. Stated treatment: 15 Gy SBRT to primary tumor, nephrectomy 4 weeks later. TCRdb keeps only in-frame clones here, not all; method: immunoSEQ multiplex PCR. The sample lists around 60,000 clones, around three quarters seen once, with roughly 6.1% in the top ten. Concerning this clone: The antigen is not known.

This CDR3 is built from 14 residues. Germline loops: CDR1 SGHTA, CDR2 FQGNSA. With 5 bases clipped from V and 0 bases from J, the junction kept 2 bases outside the gene matches. The chain links TRBV7-2 to TRBJ1-1; 8 bases are a match to TRBD1. The clonotype was recovered from a man between 60 and 75 years old with renal cell carcinoma. The sequenced sample was blood, obtained from a patient whose treatment included radiotherapy and nephrectomy. The CDR3 protein is CASSRQGLNTEAFF. The CDR3 DNA reads as TGTGCCAGCAGCCGACAGGGGTTGAACACTGAAGCTTTCTTT.